This T cell receptor beta chain was retrieved from a study of T cell responses to AZD1222 COVID-19 vaccine. General observations from the study: Researchers took repertoire samples only after the peak T cell response had come. Unmutated variant regions reportedly attract nearly half of all spike-specific TCRs.

Some clones are missing from TCRdb's copy, which holds only in-frame ones; the method was immunoSEQ multiplex PCR. This sample has 120,000 or so clones, with more than 80% found just once. Trimming removed 0 bases from V and 0 bases from J, with 9 bases in between. Germline V gene data show CDR1 as SGDLS and CDR2 as YYNGEE. The CDR3 is 16 amino acids. A remark on this clone: Its specificity is not known.

The chain uses TRBV9 and TRBJ2-2; D gene unclear. The TCR sequence derives from an adult in good health. The sample in question was peripheral blood, obtained on day 0 of AZD1222 vaccination. CDR3 nucleotide sequence: TGTGCCAGCAGCGTAGAAGGCGCAGCGAACACCGGGGAGCTGTTTTTT. This codes for CASSVEGAANTGELFF.